The clone carrying this T cell receptor beta chain was seen a few times. Its antigen is not known. From germline, CDR1 is DFQATT and CDR2 SNEGSKA (reference sequence). This CDR3 spans 15 amino acids. With 4 bases clipped from V and 8 bases from J, the junction kept 9 bases outside the gene matches. The data stem from a study of T cells in Graves' hyperthyroidism and ophthalmopathy. Study-wide results and caveats: A model using 13 V-J features told ophthalmopathy apart from stable hyperthyroidism.

TCR beta CDR3 regions were amplified from RNA transcripts. During a first-round RT-PCR of the TCR CDR3, the HTBI primer set was used. MiXCR, run by TCRdb on the multiplex PCR reads, gives a single entry per CDR3 protein. The sample lists approximately 530,000 distinct CDR3 sequences; 16% were seen once. Material: blood. This clonotype was sampled from a woman younger than 30 with Graves' hyperthyroidism. This chain uses TRBV20-1 with TRBJ1-6, with 9 bases matching TRBD1. The DNA for the CDR3 is TGCAGTGCTAACAGGGGGCGAGAGGGGTATTCACCCCTCCACTTT. Its translation is CSANRGREGYSPLHF.